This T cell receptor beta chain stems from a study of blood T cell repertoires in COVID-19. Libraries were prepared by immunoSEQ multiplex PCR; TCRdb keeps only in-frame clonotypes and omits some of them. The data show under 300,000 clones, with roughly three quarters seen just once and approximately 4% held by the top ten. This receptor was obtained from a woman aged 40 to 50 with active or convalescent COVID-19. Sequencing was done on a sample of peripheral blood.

The CDR3 nucleotides read TGTGCCAGCAGTTACCGCGGGGGGGGCCACGAGCAGTACTTC. It translates to CASSYRGGGHEQYF. The rearrangement joins TRBV6-5 to TRBJ2-7, with 9 bases fitting TRBD2. This CDR3 comprises 14 residues. V was pared by 2 bases and J by 5 bases, with 4 bases of the junction left unmatched. Per germline, CDR1 MNHEY and CDR2 SVGAGI.